This TCR beta chain was identified in a study of shared clonotypes between healthy human individuals. Study observations and caveats: The generation probabilities recorded for non-shared clonotypes fell below those of clonotypes shared by all four donors.

This CDR3 comprises 15 residues. Germline V gene sequence: CDR1 MNHEY, CDR2 SMNVEV (reference sequence). Trimming cost V 8 bases and J 5 bases; bases outside gene matches: 12. About this clone itself: No antigen is known for it.

The protocol was immunoSEQ multiplex PCR, while the TCRdb copy is restricted to in-frame clones and leaves out a portion. The table lists hundreds of thousands of clones, 95% to 98% of them singletons. CD45RO-negative, CCR7-positively selected cells formed the naive CD8 fraction, excluding terminally differentiated effector memory CD45RA+ cells. The V gene is TRBV27, the J gene TRBJ2-3; 8 bases agree with TRBD1. This TCR was sampled from a man aged 25 to 45 in good health. What was sequenced was naive CD8+ T cells sorted from blood. The CDR3 protein is CASRMGQDFEDTQYF. For the CDR3, the DNA is TGTGCCAGCCGAATGGGACAGGACTTTGAAGATACGCAGTATTTT.